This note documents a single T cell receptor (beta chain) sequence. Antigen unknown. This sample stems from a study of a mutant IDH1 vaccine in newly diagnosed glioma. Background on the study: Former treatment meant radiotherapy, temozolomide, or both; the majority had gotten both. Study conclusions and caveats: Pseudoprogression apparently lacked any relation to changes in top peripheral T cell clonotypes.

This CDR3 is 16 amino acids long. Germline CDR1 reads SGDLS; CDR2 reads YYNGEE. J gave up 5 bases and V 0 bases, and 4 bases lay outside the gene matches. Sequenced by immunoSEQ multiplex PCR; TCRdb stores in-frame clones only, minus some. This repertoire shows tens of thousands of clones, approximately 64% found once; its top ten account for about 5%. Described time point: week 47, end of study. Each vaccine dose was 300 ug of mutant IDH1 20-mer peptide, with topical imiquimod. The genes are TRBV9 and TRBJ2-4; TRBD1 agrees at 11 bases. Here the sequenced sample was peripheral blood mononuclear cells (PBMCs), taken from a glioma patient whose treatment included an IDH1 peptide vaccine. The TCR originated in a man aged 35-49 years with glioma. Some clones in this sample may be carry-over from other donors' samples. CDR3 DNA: TGTGCCAGCAGCGTAGGGACAGGGGGCGCCCAAAACATTCAGTACTTC. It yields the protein CASSVGTGGAQNIQYF. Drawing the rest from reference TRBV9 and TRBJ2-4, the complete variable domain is DSGVTQTPKHLITATGQRVTLRCSPRSGDLSVYWYQQSLDQGLQFLIQYYNGEERAKGNILERFSAQQFPDLHSELNLSSLELGDSALYFCASSVGTGGAQNIQYFGAGTRLSVL.